This paragraph reports one TCR beta chain. Its specificity is unknown. Donors in the study were healthy people who gave bone marrow. The PCR had 60 Vbeta and 13 Jbeta primers. Profiled with immunoSEQ multiplex PCR; TCRdb holds only in-frame clones, not every one. The data show approximately 190,000 clones, with over 75% seen just once and roughly 6% held by the top ten. V lost 4 bases, J lost 11 bases, and 15 bases lay in between. The germline CDR1 and CDR2 sequences are SGHRS and YFSETQ. This CDR3 has 12 amino acids. This sample is part of a study of cytomegalovirus exposure and HLA in healthy donors. Study outcomes and limitations: A later analysis associated under 20,000 TCR beta sequences with HLA alleles at a 0.05 false discovery rate.

The specimen sequenced was PBMCs. This TCR derives from a middle-aged man in good health and CMV-seropositive. The rearrangement joins TRBV5-1 to TRBJ1-1; possible D gene TRBD1, 6 bases. In DNA, the CDR3 is TGCGCCAGCAGCCCGGCTTCAGGGGATGCTTTCTTT. Amino acid sequence: CASSPASGDAFF. The full variable domain, rest sourced from reference TRBV5-1 and TRBJ1-1, is KAGVTQTPRYLIKTRGQQVTLSCSPISGHRSVSWYQQTPGQGLQFLFEYFSETQRNKGNFPGRFSGRQFSNSRSEMNVSTLELGDSALYLCASSPASGDAFFGQGTRLTVV.